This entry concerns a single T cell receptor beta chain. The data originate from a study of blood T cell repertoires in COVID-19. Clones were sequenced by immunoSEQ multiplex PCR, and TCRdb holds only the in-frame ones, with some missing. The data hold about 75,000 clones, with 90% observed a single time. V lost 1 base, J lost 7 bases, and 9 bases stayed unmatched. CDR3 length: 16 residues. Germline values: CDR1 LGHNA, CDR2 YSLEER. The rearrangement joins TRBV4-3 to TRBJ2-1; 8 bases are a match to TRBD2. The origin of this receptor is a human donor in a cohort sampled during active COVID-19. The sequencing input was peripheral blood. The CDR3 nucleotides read TGCGCCAGCAGCCAAGGGATAGGCGGGAGGACGAATGAGCAGTTCTTC. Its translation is CASSQGIGGRTNEQFF.